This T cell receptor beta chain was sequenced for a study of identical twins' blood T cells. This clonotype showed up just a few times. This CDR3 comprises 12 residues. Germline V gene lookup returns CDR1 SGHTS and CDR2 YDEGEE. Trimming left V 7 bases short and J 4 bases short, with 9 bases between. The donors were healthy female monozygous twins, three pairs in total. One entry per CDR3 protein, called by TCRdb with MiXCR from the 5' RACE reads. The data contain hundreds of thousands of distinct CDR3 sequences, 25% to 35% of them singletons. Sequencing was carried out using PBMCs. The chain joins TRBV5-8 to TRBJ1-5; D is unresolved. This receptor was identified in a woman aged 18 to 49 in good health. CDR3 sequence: CASGPRNQPQHF. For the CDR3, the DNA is TGTGCCAGCGGACCAAGAAATCAGCCCCAGCATTTT.